The clone carrying this TCR beta chain was recorded at least ten times. The sample originates from a study of blood T cells in healthy people across ages. Study overall: Per two T cells, about one barcoded beta molecule was captured through template switching.

Together with a sample-barcoded 5' primer, a J-beta primer mix was included in a second PCR lasting roughly 6 to 12 cycles. In TCRdb, the 5' RACE reads were re-called with MiXCR into one record per CDR3 protein. The table lists 1.8 million or so distinct CDR3 sequences, approximately 39% of them singletons. The receptor was isolated from a human donor in good health. The sample taken for sequencing was blood.

The CDR3 nucleotides read TGCAGTGCCGAAGTACCTACAGGGGGCCGCACAGATACGCAGTATTTT. It is translated as CSAEVPTGGRTDTQYF. The rearrangement joins TRBV20-1 to TRBJ2-3; 9 bases are shared with TRBD1. The CDR3 runs 16 residues. V shed 6 bases, J shed 1 base, and the junction held 11 bases outside the gene matches. The V gene's germline CDR1 is DFQATT and CDR2 SNEGSKA (reference sequence).